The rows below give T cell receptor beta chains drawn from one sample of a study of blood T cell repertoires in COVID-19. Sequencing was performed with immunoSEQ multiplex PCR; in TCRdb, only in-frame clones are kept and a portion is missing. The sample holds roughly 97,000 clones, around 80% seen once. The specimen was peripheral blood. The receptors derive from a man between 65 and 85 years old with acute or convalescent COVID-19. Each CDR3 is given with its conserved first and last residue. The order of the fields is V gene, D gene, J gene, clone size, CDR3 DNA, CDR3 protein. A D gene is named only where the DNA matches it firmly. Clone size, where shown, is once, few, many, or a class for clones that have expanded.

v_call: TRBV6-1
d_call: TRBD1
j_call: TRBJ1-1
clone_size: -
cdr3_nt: TGTGCCAGCAGTGAAGGGGACAGGGGGATAACTGAAGCTTTCTTT
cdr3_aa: CASSEGDRGITEAFF

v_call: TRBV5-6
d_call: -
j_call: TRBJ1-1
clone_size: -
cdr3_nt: TGTGCCAGCAGCTTTGGGGCCTTCTCCCCTGAAGCTTTCTTT
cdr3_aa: CASSFGAFSPEAFF

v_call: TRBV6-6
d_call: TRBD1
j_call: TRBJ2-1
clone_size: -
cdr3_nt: TGTGCCAGCAGTTTAGAGACAGGGGGGACTTACAATGAGCAGTTCTTC
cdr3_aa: CASSLETGGTYNEQFF

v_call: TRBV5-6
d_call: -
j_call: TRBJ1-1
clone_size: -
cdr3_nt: TGTGCCAGCAGCTTTCCCATGAACACTGAAGCTTTCTTT
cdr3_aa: CASSFPMNTEAFF

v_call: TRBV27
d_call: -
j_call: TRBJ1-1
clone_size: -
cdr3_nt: TGTGCCAGCAGTTTATTGGCGAACACTGAAGCTTTCTTT
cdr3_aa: CASSLLANTEAFF

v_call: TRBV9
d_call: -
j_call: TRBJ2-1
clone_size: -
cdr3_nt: TGTGCCAGCAGCTCTCAAAACAGGGGGGGCTCCTACAATGAGCAGTTCTTC
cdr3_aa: CASSSQNRGGSYNEQFF

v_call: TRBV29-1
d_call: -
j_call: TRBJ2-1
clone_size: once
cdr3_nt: TGCAGCGTTCTAGGGGTATACGGAAATGAGCAGTTCTTC
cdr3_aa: CSVLGVYGNEQFF

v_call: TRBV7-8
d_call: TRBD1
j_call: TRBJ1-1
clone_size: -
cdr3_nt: TGTGCCAGCAGCTTAGTTACGTCGGGACAGGAAGCTTTCTTT
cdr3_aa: CASSLVTSGQEAFF

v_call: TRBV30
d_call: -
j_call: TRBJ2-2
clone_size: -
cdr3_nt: TGTGCCTGGAAAAGACTGACGGCGAACACCGGGGAGCTGTTTTTT
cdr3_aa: CAWKRLTANTGELFF

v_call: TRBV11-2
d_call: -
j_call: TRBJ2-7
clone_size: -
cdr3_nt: TGTGCCAGCAGCTTAGCCGAGGTGATGAGCTCCTACGAGCAGTACTTC
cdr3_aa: CASSLAEVMSSYEQYF

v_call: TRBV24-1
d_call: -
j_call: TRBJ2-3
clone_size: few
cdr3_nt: TGTGCCACCTCTCCGGGACAAAAAGCAACAGATACGCAGTATTTT
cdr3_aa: CATSPGQKATDTQYF

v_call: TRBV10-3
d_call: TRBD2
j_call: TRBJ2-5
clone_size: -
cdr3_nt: TGTGCCATCAGTGAGGGAGCGGGGGATGGGGAGACCCAGTACTTC
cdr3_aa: CAISEGAGDGETQYF

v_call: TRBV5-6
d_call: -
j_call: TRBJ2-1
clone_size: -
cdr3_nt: TGTGCCAGCAGCCCCCTTAACGGCAGGCCCTACAATGAGCAGTTCTTC
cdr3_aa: CASSPLNGRPYNEQFF

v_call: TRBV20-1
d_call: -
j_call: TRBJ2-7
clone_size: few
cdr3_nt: TGCAGTGCTAGAACGACTTACGAGCAGTACTTC
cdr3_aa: CSARTTYEQYF

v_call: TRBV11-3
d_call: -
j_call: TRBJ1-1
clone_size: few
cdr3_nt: TGTGCCAGCAGCTTAACATCGGGGTCCACTGAAGCTTTCTTT
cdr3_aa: CASSLTSGSTEAFF

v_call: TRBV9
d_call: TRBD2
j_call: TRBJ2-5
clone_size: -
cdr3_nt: TGTGCCAGCAGCGGGGGACTAGCGGCGTTTGGAGAGACCCAGTACTTC
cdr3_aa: CASSGGLAAFGETQYF

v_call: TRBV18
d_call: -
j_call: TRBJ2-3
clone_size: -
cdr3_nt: TGTGCCAGCTCACCGCCCAGGGCGAATTACACAGATACGCAGTATTTT
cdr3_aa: CASSPPRANYTDTQYF

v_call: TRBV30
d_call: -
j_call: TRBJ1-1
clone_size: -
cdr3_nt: TGTGCCTGGAGGAACCCGGGGTATGAGGGGGTATTT
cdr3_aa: CAWRNPGYEGVF

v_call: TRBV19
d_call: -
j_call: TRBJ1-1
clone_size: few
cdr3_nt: TGTGCCAGTAGTATATCAGGCCGCCGTCCTGAGAACACTGAAGCTTTCTTT
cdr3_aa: CASSISGRRPENTEAFF

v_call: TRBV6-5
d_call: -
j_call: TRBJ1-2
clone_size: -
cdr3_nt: TGTGCCAGCAACCTATCCCGGGGGGCCAAAGGCTACACCTTC
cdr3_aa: CASNLSRGAKGYTF

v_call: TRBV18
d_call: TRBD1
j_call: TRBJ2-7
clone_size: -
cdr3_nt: TGTGCCAGCTCCCCCTCCAGGGGGTTATCCTACGAGCAGTACTTC
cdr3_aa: CASSPSRGLSYEQYF

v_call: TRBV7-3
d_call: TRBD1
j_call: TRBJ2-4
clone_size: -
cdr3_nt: TGTGCCAGCAGCTTAAATCTTGGGACAGGGGAAAATATTCAGTACTTC
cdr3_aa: CASSLNLGTGENIQYF

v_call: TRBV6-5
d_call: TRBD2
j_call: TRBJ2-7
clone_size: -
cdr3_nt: TGTGCCAGCAGCCTAGCGGGAGGGCCCGGCGAGCAGTACTTC
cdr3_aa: CASSLAGGPGEQYF

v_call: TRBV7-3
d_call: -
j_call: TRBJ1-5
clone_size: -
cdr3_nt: TGTGCCAGCAGCTTAAGGGTACGAGGTCAGCCCCAGCATTTT
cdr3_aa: CASSLRVRGQPQHF

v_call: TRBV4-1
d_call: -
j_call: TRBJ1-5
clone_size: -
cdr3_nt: TGCGCCAGCAGCCAAGCACCGGGACTCATCAATCAGCCCCAGCATTTT
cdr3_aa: CASSQAPGLINQPQHF

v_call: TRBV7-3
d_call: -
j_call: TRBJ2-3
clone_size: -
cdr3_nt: TGTGCCAGCAGCTTAACGTTCTCTGGGCCGAGGGTAGATACGCAGTATTTT
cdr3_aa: CASSLTFSGPRVDTQYF

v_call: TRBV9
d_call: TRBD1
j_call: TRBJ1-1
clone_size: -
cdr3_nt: TGTGCCAGCAGCGCCACCGTCGACAGGGCTGTAGCTTTCTTT
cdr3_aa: CASSATVDRAVAFF

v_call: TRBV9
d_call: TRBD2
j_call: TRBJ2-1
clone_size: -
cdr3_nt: TGTGCCAGCAGCGCCCCCCGCGCGGGGGGGCCGGATGAGCAGTTCTTC
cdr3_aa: CASSAPRAGGPDEQFF

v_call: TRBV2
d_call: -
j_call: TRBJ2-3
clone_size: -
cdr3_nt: TGTGCCAGCATAGGCCCGGGGGGCAACACAGATACGCAGTATTTT
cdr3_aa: CASIGPGGNTDTQYF

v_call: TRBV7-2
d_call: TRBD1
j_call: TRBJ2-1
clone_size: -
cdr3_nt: TGTGCCAGCAGCCCCCGGGACAGCTCCTACAATGAGCAGTTCTTC
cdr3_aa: CASSPRDSSYNEQFF

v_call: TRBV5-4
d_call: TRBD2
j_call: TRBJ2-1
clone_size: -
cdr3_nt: TGTGCCAGCAGCTCGCAGACTAGCGGGGGGCCTAGCTCCTACAATGAGCAGTTCTTC
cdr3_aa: CASSSQTSGGPSSYNEQFF

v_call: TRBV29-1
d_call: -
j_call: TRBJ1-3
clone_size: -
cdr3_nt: TGCAGCGTTGTACCCCCCGGGGGAATTTTAAACACCATATATTTT
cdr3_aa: CSVVPPGGILNTIYF

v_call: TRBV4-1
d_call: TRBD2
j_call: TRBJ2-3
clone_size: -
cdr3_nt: TGCGCCAGCAGCCAAGAGGGGAGGGCAGATACGCAGTATTTT
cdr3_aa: CASSQEGRADTQYF

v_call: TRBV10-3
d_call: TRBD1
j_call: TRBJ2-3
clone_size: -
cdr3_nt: TGTGCCATCACCCCGGGACAGGGCGATACGCAGTATTTT
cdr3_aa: CAITPGQGDTQYF

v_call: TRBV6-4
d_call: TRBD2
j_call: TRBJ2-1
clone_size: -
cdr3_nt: TGTGCCAGCAGCCTAGCGGGAGGCACCTACAATGAGCAGTTCTTC
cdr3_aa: CASSLAGGTYNEQFF

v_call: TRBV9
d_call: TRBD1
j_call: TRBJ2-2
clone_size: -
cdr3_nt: TGTGCCAGCAGCGCGAAAGACAGGGGAAGAGGGGAGCTGTTTTTT
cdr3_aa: CASSAKDRGRGELFF

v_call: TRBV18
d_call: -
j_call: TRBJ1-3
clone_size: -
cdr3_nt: TGTGCCAGCTCACCATCGGCCGGATCTCAGGCTGGAAACACCATATATTTT
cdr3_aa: CASSPSAGSQAGNTIYF

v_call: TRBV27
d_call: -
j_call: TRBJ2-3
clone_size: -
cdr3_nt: TGTGCCAGCAGAGTGGAAGGGGGCACAGATACGCAGTATTTT
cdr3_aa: CASRVEGGTDTQYF

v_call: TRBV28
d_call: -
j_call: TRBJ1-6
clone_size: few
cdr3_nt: TGTGCCAGCAGTTTAAGTCGTCAGGGGAACTCACCCCTCCACTTT
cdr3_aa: CASSLSRQGNSPLHF

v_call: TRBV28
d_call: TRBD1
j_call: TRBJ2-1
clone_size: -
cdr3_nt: TGTGCCAGCAGCCCCACACCTCCGGGACAGGGGGCTTCCTATGAGCAGTTCTTC
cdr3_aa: CASSPTPPGQGASYEQFF

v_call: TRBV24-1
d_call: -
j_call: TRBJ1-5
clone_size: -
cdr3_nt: TGTGCCACCAGTGGACAGTGGGACAATCAGCCCCAGCATTTT
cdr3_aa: CATSGQWDNQPQHF

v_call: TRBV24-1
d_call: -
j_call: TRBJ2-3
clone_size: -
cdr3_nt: TGTGCCACCAGTGATCTCGGACAAGCGGGAGATACGCAGTATTTT
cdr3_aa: CATSDLGQAGDTQYF

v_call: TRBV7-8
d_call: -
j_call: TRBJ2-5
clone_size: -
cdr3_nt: TGTGCCAGCAGCTTAGTCACAGGGAGAGAGACCCAGTACTTC
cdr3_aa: CASSLVTGRETQYF

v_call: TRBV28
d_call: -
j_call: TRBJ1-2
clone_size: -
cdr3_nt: TGTGCCAGCAGACAGGGACGGTATGGCTACACCTTC
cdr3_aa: CASRQGRYGYTF

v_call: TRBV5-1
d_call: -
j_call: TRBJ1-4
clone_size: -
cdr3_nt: TGCGCCAGCAGGGACAATAATGAAAAACTGTTTTTT
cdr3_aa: CASRDNNEKLFF

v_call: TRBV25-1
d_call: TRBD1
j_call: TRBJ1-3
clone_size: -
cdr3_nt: TGTGCCAGGGACAGGGCTGGAAACACCATATATTTT
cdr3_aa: CARDRAGNTIYF